This is a list of T cell receptor beta chains from one sample in a study of OX40 agonist ivuxolimab in advanced cancers. Clones were read by immunoSEQ multiplex PCR, and TCRdb kept only the in-frame ones, dropping some. The sample includes around 67,000 clones, about 90% of them seen just once. The sample was CD4+ or CD8+ T cells sorted from blood, taken in a trial of the OX40 agonist ivuxolimab. The receptors stem from an adult with an advanced solid tumor such as melanoma, head and neck, liver or kidney cancer. Each CDR3 is given without its conserved first and last residue.

j_call v_call cdr3_aa
TRBJ2-3 TRBV11-2 ASRLFGRKKGDTQY
TRBJ2-1 TRBV10-2 ASRGGTSEYNEQF
TRBJ1-3 TRBV18 ASSPRTDSSGNTIY
TRBJ2-7 TRBV7-2 ASSFRTGAYEQY
TRBJ2-7 TRBV7-9 ASSFRMSSYEQY
TRBJ2-3 TRBV11-2 ASSLDRGWTDTQY
TRBJ1-2 TRBV6-6 ASSATGNYGYT
TRBJ1-2 TRBV10-2 ASSGTGDYGYT
TRBJ2-1 TRBV11-3 ATEYNEQF
TRBJ2-1 TRBV21-1 ASSRKGQFYNEQF
TRBJ2-5 TRBV5-1 ASSPRDRQETQY
TRBJ2-5 TRBV5-8 ASSLGSRLAGGETQY
TRBJ1-5 TRBV6-1 ASISRDRGYQPQH
TRBJ2-5 TRBV11-2 ASSLREGYPEETQY
TRBJ1-5 TRBV30 AWSVTGILFQPQH
TRBJ2-1 TRBV5-4 ASSYERVGRNEQF
TRBJ1-6 TRBV6-5 ASSYGQGMGSPLH
TRBJ2-7 TRBV7-9 ASSSRALEQY
TRBJ2-1 TRBV4-3 ASSHPGTSGNNEQF
TRBJ1-5 TRBV7-2 ASSQTGVSNQPQH
TRBJ2-2 TRBV7-2 ASSPPIGGFQGLF
TRBJ2-2 TRBV6-6 ASSFETGELF
TRBJ1-3 TRBV7-6 ASSSLDRGNTIY
TRBJ2-7 TRBV7-6 ASSGGSSYEQY
TRBJ2-3 TRBV11-2 ASSPRRAQDTQY
TRBJ2-7 TRBV23-1 ASSQDSSYEQY
TRBJ1-2 TRBV5-6 ASSFSNYGYT
TRBJ1-1 TRBV11-2 ASSREQRTSWAF
TRBJ2-3 TRBV18 ASSPGTGGQFRPSTDTQY
TRBJ1-2 TRBV28 ASSLTLATYGYT
TRBJ1-2 TRBV4-3 ASSHTNGNTGYT
TRBJ1-4 TRBV4-1 ASSRRTVTNEKLF
TRBJ2-3 TRBV2 ASGRTSGRASSTDTQY
TRBJ2-7 TRBV4-1 ASSQEYRLAGDSYEQY
TRBJ2-5 TRBV4-1 ASSQGPGRGSIQETQY
TRBJ1-5 TRBV19 ASSWDRSHQPQH
TRBJ2-5 TRBV27 ASSSWGLVRQTQY
TRBJ1-1 TRBV7-2 ASKKPSGSGGTEAF
TRBJ2-4 TRBV6-6 ASSSAWNIQY
TRBJ1-1 TRBV10-3 AISLGPEYTEAF
TRBJ2-1 TRBV19 ASSMLADEQF
TRBJ1-1 TRBV5-1 ASSLDLRDSEAF
TRBJ2-5 TRBV11-2 ASSPGTSGQETQY
TRBJ2-1 TRBV29-1 SVGLAGGYNEQF
TRBJ1-1 TRBV10-3 AISGGDQNTEAF
TRBJ1-4 TRBV29-1 SVGGQGDEKLF
TRBJ2-1 TRBV2 ASRVVAGGPVNEQF